A single sample is the source of the 24 T cell receptor beta chains below, sequenced in a study of Ad26.COV2.S vaccination and SARS-CoV-2 variants. TCRdb's table, derived via immunoSEQ multiplex PCR, lists solely in-frame clones and lacks some. The table records around 170,000 clones, about 83% of them present only once. Here the sequenced sample was peripheral blood, taken after recovery from COVID-19. These receptors all stem from a human donor who had recovered from COVID-19.

This chain uses TRBV5-4 with TRBJ1-6; D is uncertain. The CDR3 has 13 amino acids. V lost 2 bases and J lost 4, with 4 bases in between. Germline-derived CDR1 and CDR2 are SGHNT and YYREEE (reference sequence). The CDR3 protein is CASSLGYNSPLHF. In DNA form, the CDR3 reads TGTGCCAGCAGCTTAGGGTATAATTCACCCCTCCACTTT.

J is TRBJ2-2 and V is TRBV6-5; 8 bases agree with TRBD2. With 4 bases clipped from V and 6 bases from J, the junction kept 4 bases outside the gene matches. This CDR3 has 14 residues. Germline CDR1 reads MNHEY; CDR2 reads SVGAGI. The CDR3: CASSWTSPAGELFF. The DNA of the CDR3 is TGTGCCAGCAGTTGGACTAGCCCCGCCGGGGAGCTGTTTTTT.

The table lists this clone with a count of one. V and J are TRBV15 and TRBJ2-2, with 9 nucleotides matching TRBD1. The CDR3 is made up of 20 amino acids. J lost 6 bases, V lost 0 bases, and 17 bases had no gene match. Germline V gene sequence: CDR1 LNHNV, CDR2 YYDKDF (reference sequence). The CDR3 sequence is CATSRDGVTGTGRSSGELFF. In nucleotides, the CDR3 is TGTGCCACCAGCAGAGATGGGGTTACCGGGACAGGGAGGTCGTCCGGGGAGCTGTTTTTT.

The rearrangement joins TRBV7-8 to TRBJ2-1; the D gene is possibly TRBD1 (6 bases). Germline CDR1 and CDR2: SGHVS and FQNEAQ. The CDR3 runs 17 residues. The V gene lost 5 bases and the J gene lost 3 bases, with 20 bases spanning the gap. DNA for the CDR3: TGTGCCAGCAGCATCCTAGAGGGACCAGGGGTCTACAATGAGCAGTTCTTC. Amino acid sequence: CASSILEGPGVYNEQFF.

V and J are TRBV7-8 and TRBJ1-5, with D possibly being TRBD1 (6 bases). Trimming removed 2 bases at V and 1 base at J, with 15 bases between. The length of the CDR3 is 17 residues. Germline V lookup: CDR1 SGHVS, CDR2 FQNEAQ. CDR3 in amino acids: CASSLRDIGPSNQPQHF. For the CDR3, the DNA is TGTGCCAGCAGCTTAAGGGACATTGGGCCCAGCAATCAGCCCCAGCATTTT.

This chain connects TRBV18 to TRBJ2-3, with D perhaps assigned TRBD1 or TRBD2 (6 bases each). CDR1 and CDR2 from the germline V gene are KGHSH and LQKENI. V was cut by 4 bases and J by 3 bases, with 14 bases left in between. The CDR3 length is 15 residues. CDR3 region: CASSLTGGQTDTQYF. CDR3 in DNA: TGTGCCAGCTCACTCACCGGGGGCCAAACAGATACGCAGTATTTT.

V usage is TRBV7-9 and J usage is TRBJ1-1; D is perhaps TRBD1 (5 bases). The CDR3 has 15 residues. Germline V gives CDR1 SEHNR, CDR2 FQNEAQ (reference sequence). Trimming removed 1 base from V and 1 base from J, with 10 bases in between. The CDR3 protein is CASSLVKGRNTEAFF. CDR3 coding DNA: TGTGCCAGCAGCTTAGTGAAGGGGAGGAACACTGAAGCTTTCTTT.

This chain links TRBV27 with TRBJ2-1; D is possibly TRBD2 (6 bases). In germline, CDR1 is MNHEY, CDR2 SMNVEV (reference sequence). Trimming took off 3 bases at V and 10 bases at J, with 13 bases between the two ends. CDR3 length: 13 amino acids. The CDR3 reads CASSLKLATEQFF. Written as DNA, the CDR3 is TGTGCCAGCAGTTTGAAACTAGCCACCGAGCAGTTCTTC.

The chain combines TRBV5-8 with TRBJ2-2; no definite D call. This CDR3 is built from 14 residues. Looked up from germline, CDR1 is SGHTS and CDR2 is YDEGEE. Trimming stripped 1 base from V and 0 bases from J, with 4 bases between. The CDR3 loop is CASSLSANTGELFF. The CDR3 DNA sequence: TGTGCCAGCAGCTTGTCCGCGAACACCGGGGAGCTGTTTTTT.

The rearrangement joins TRBV4-2 to TRBJ2-1; TRBD2 matches at 11 bases. Trimming cost V 4 bases and J 8 bases; bases outside gene matches: 13. The CDR3 runs 17 residues. Germline V gene sequence: CDR1 LGHNA, CDR2 YNFKEQ. The chain's CDR3 is CASSRPLSGRGGDEQFF. CDR3 coding DNA: TGTGCCAGCAGCCGCCCCCTTAGCGGGAGGGGGGGGGATGAGCAGTTCTTC.

V usage is TRBV19 and J usage is TRBJ2-1, with 11 bases fitting TRBD2. The CDR3 has 17 amino acids. Germline V gives CDR1 LNHDA, CDR2 SQIVND (reference sequence). With 5 bases clipped from V and 2 bases from J, the junction kept 8 bases outside the gene matches. This CDR3 reads CASSVRLAGTTYNEQFF. CDR3 in DNA: TGTGCCAGTAGTGTGAGACTAGCGGGGACGACCTACAATGAGCAGTTCTTC.

J is TRBJ2-3 and V is TRBV6-4, with a weak D call TRBD2 (5 bases). Looked up from germline, CDR1 is MRHNA and CDR2 is SNTAGT. V lost 4 bases, J lost 1 base, and 6 bases lay in between. CDR3 length: 13 residues. CDR3: CASSGTGTDTQYF. CDR3 sequence (DNA): TGTGCCAGCAGTGGGACTGGCACAGATACGCAGTATTTT.

V and J are TRBV29-1 and TRBJ1-1; D may be TRBD1 (5 bases). Looked up from germline, CDR1 is SQVTM and CDR2 is ANQGSEA. CDR3 size: 13 residues. V lost 1 base, J lost 4 bases, and 10 bases lay in between. In DNA form, the CDR3 reads TGCAGCGTTGAAGGGGGCGCGGTCACTGAAGCTTTCTTT. Translated: CSVEGGAVTEAFF.

V usage is TRBV2 and J usage is TRBJ1-1; D call uncertain. CDR3 size: 12 residues. V was cut by 6 bases and J by 6 bases, with 11 bases left in between. Germline assignment: CDR1 SNHLY and CDR2 FYNNEI. The CDR3 here is CASSSWTAEAFF. In nucleotides, the CDR3 is TGTGCCAGCAGCTCATGGACCGCTGAAGCTTTCTTT.

The sample holds one count of this clone. The V call is TRBV6-5, the J call TRBJ2-5; D call uncertain. Germline V gives CDR1 MNHEY, CDR2 SVGAGI. The CDR3 consists of 16 residues. V gave up 2 bases and J gave up 4 bases, with 17 bases separating them. CDR3 region: CASSYAPVGSSETQYF. CDR3 in DNA: TGTGCCAGCAGTTACGCCCCCGTAGGCAGCTCAGAGACCCAGTACTTC.

The chain employs TRBV9 and TRBJ2-3; D unclear. CDR3 length: 12 amino acids. V lost 1 base, J lost 4 bases, and 4 bases lay in between. Germline V lookup: CDR1 SGDLS, CDR2 YYNGEE. The CDR3 spells CASSVSADTQYF. The CDR3 DNA is TGTGCCAGCAGCGTATCCGCAGATACGCAGTATTTT.

Only a few counts were recorded for this clone. CDR3 protein: CASSSSRDRGLSEQYF. For the CDR3, the DNA is TGTGCCAGCAGCTCCTCCCGGGACAGGGGGCTAAGTGAGCAGTACTTC. This sequence joins TRBV7-9 and TRBJ2-7, with TRBD1 identical over 12 bases. Trimming removed 4 bases from V and 7 bases from J; junction bases left unmatched: 11. The CDR3 has 16 amino acids. CDR1 and CDR2 from the germline V gene are SEHNR and FQNEAQ (reference sequence).

The sample holds one count of this clone. The CDR3 protein is CSVKERSHGELFF. CDR3 coding DNA: TGCAGCGTTAAGGAAAGATCCCACGGGGAGCTGTTTTTT. The chain uses TRBV29-1 and TRBJ2-2; no definite D call. Trimming took 5 bases from V and 7 from J, leaving 14 bases between them. This CDR3 comprises 13 residues. In germline, CDR1 is SQVTM, CDR2 ANQGSEA.

The rearrangement joins TRBV7-8 to TRBJ1-5; D possibly corresponds to TRBD1 (5 bases). This CDR3 spans 16 amino acids. CDR1 is SGHVS, CDR2 FQNEAQ, per germline. The V end was cut by 7 bases, the J end by 0 bases, with 16 bases between. The CDR3 loop reads CASTTGTAYSNQPQHF. CDR3 DNA sequence: TGTGCCAGCACCACCGGGACGGCTTATAGCAATCAGCCCCAGCATTTT.

This chain connects TRBV14 to TRBJ1-2; D is unresolved. CDR3 length: 13 residues. Germline V gene sequence: CDR1 SGHDN, CDR2 FVKESK. V shed 1 base and J shed 4 bases, with 7 bases lying between them. The CDR3 region is CASSQGQIYGYTF. CDR3 sequence (DNA): TGTGCCAGCAGCCAAGGGCAGATCTATGGCTACACCTTC.

The chain uses TRBV15 and TRBJ2-1; unclear D gene. V was trimmed by 0 bases and J by 12 bases, leaving 9 bases between them. The CDR3 has 12 amino acids. Per the germline V gene, CDR1 is LNHNV and CDR2 is YYDKDF (reference sequence). Here the CDR3 reads CATSRDIKGQFF. The CDR3 coding sequence is TGTGCCACCAGCAGAGATATAAAGGGGCAGTTCTTC.

CDR3: CASSRGTSGSGYNEQFF. CDR3 nucleotides: TGTGCCAGCAGCCGCGGGACTAGCGGGAGTGGGTACAATGAGCAGTTCTTC. The rearrangement links TRBV14 to TRBJ2-1, with 14 bases matching TRBD2. The germline V gene has CDR1 SGHDN and CDR2 FVKESK. V shed 4 bases, J shed 4 bases, and the junction held 6 bases outside the gene matches. The CDR3 length is 17 residues.

This chain uses TRBV11-2 with TRBJ1-2; D unclear. The germline V gene encodes CDR1 SGHAT and CDR2 FQNNGV. Deletions cut 5 bases from V and 5 bases from J, with 15 bases between. This CDR3 is 14 amino acids long. The CDR3: CASSLRAGDYGYTF. The CDR3 coding sequence is TGTGCCAGCAGCCTCCGGGCAGGTGATTATGGCTACACCTTC.

The chain links TRBV5-6 to TRBJ1-2; 12 bases align to TRBD1. CDR3 length equals 15 residues. Germline CDR1 and CDR2: SGHDT and YYEEEE. V trimming: 3 bases; J trimming: 8 bases; junction bases outside the gene matches: 8. The CDR3 spells CASSSRDRGRRGYTF. The CDR3, as DNA: TGTGCCAGCAGCTCCAGGGACAGGGGGCGCCGAGGCTACACCTTC.